This T cell receptor beta chain originates from a study of vaccination effects on CD4 cells after COVID-19. In the case of this clone: As yet, its antigen is unknown. At one end the junction does not follow the germline gene, possibly because of a read error.

Before sequencing, viral peptide pools were used by the ViraFEST assay to expand antigen-specific CD4+ T cells. CD4+ T cells were isolated after around 9 days of culture. Vaccinees lacked prior SARS-CoV-2 infection and tested negative for nucleocapsid antibodies. Every well housed two million PBMC, which grew in culture alongside about 9 IU/ml IL-2 and 10 ug/ml peptides. Germline V gene lookup returns CDR1 SGHRS and CDR2 YFSETQ. The CDR3 spans 13 residues. Produced via immunoSEQ multiplex PCR; TCRdb's table is partial and in-frame only. The sample contains tens of thousands of clones, 60% to 80% of which appear only once.

This chain connects TRBV5-1 to TRBJ1-2, with 8 bases identical to TRBD1. The material sequenced was CD4+ T cells from PBMCs cultured with HCoV-229E spike peptides, taken before COVID-19 vaccination. The clonotype originates from a human donor who received a COVID-19 vaccine. The CDR3 DNA is TGCGCCAGCAGCTTGGCTTGGGGACAGGCGGTCGCCTTC. It is translated as CASSLAWGQAVAF.